Listed below are T cell receptor beta chains from one sample, sequenced in a study of cytomegalovirus exposure and HLA in healthy donors. The assay was immunoSEQ multiplex PCR, and TCRdb's table has in-frame clones only and misses some. The repertoire consists of 160,000 or so clones, with more than 65% occurring once and the leading ten covering 1.3%. The specimen sequenced was PBMCs. These TCRs come from a woman between 50 and 59 years old in good health and CMV-seronegative. Both conserved end residues are part of each CDR3. The D gene is left open where the match is weak. Only part of the rows carry a size: once, few, many, or a class if the clone is expanded.

d_call j_call clone_size v_call cdr3_nt cdr3_aa
NA TRBJ1-2 NA TRBV28 TGTGCCAGCAGTAGAGACAGTAACTATGGCTACACCTTC CASSRDSNYGYTF
TRBD2 TRBJ2-3 NA TRBV4-3 TGCGCCAGCAGCTATGAAGGGACTAGCGGGGGCGCAGATACGCAGTATTTT CASSYEGTSGGADTQYF
TRBD1 TRBJ1-5 NA TRBV6-5 TGTGCCAGCAGTTACTCGACAGGGGGCCATCAGCCCCAGCATTTT CASSYSTGGHQPQHF
NA TRBJ1-4 NA TRBV28 TGTGCCAGCAGTTCCGGGACACGAATCGAAAAACTGTTTTTT CASSSGTRIEKLFF
TRBD1 TRBJ1-6 NA TRBV7-2 TGTGCCAGCAGCTTAGGGACAGGCTATAATTCACCCCTCCACTTT CASSLGTGYNSPLHF
NA TRBJ1-1 NA TRBV27 TGTGCCAGCAGTGAGAGGGTGAACACTGAAGCTTTCTTT CASSERVNTEAFF
TRBD2 TRBJ2-1 NA TRBV9 TGTGCCAGCAGTCCCGGCGGAGCGGGGGCCTACAATGAGCAGTTCTTC CASSPGGAGAYNEQFF
NA TRBJ2-3 once TRBV10-3 TGTGCCATCAGTGGGGAGGGGGGGTACACAGATACGCAGTATTTT CAISGEGGYTDTQYF
NA TRBJ2-7 NA TRBV9 TGTGCCAGCAGCCCCCAGACAGGATCCTACGAGCAGTACTTC CASSPQTGSYEQYF
TRBD1 TRBJ2-7 few TRBV6-5 TGTGCCAGCAGTTACGTCCCGGGACAGGCCTACGAGCAGTACTTC CASSYVPGQAYEQYF
TRBD2 TRBJ2-1 NA TRBV7-9 TGTGCCAGCCCTCTGGGAGGGCGGGAGGGCTCCTACAATGAGCAGTTCTTC CASPLGGREGSYNEQFF
NA TRBJ2-1 few TRBV4-2 TGTGCCAGCAGCCAAGATTTCCTTGAGCAGTTCTTC CASSQDFLEQFF
NA TRBJ2-5 NA TRBV5-1 TGCGCCAGCAGCACAGGGGGGGTGGGAGAGACCCAGTACTTC CASSTGGVGETQYF
TRBD1 TRBJ1-1 NA TRBV18 TGTGCCAGCTCACCGGCAGGGACAGGGTATGAAGGTGAAGCTTTCTTT CASSPAGTGYEGEAFF
NA TRBJ2-3 NA TRBV11-2 TGTGCCAGCAGCTTAGATGGCACCTTAAGCACAGATACGCAGTATTTT CASSLDGTLSTDTQYF
TRBD2 TRBJ2-5 NA TRBV11-2 TGTGCCAGCAGCCTACGGAGCGGGAGCTGGGGGGAGACCCAGTACTTC CASSLRSGSWGETQYF
NA TRBJ2-2 NA TRBV9 TGTGCCAGCAGCGTAGGTCCCCAGGGCGGGGACACCGGGGAGCTGTTTTTT CASSVGPQGGDTGELFF
NA TRBJ1-1 few TRBV13 TGTGCCAGCAGCCCCACAGGGCCGATGGTCGCTTTCTTT CASSPTGPMVAFF
TRBD1 TRBJ2-7 NA TRBV4-3 TGCGCCAGCAGCCCTTCGACAGGGTTGTCCTACGAGCAGTACTTC CASSPSTGLSYEQYF
NA TRBJ2-6 NA TRBV19 TGTGCCAGTAGTATGGGGGGTCGAAGTGGGGCCAACGTCCTGACTTTC CASSMGGRSGANVLTF
TRBD2 TRBJ2-7 NA TRBV19 TGTGCCAGTAGTATTAGCGGGAACTCCTACGAGCAGTACTTC CASSISGNSYEQYF
TRBD1 TRBJ2-7 NA TRBV7-2 TGTGCCAGCAGCTCCAGACAGGGGGAGTCTTACGAGCAGTACTTC CASSSRQGESYEQYF
NA TRBJ2-2 NA TRBV6-6 TGTGCCAGCAGTTACTATGAGACCGGGGAGCTGTTTTTT CASSYYETGELFF
TRBD2 TRBJ2-3 NA TRBV30 TGTGCCTGTAAGCAGCGGGGATACACAGATACGCAGTATTTT CACKQRGYTDTQYF
NA TRBJ2-1 NA TRBV5-1 TGCGCCAGCAGCTTCCTGACAGGAGGTTCGTACAATGAGCAGTTCTTC CASSFLTGGSYNEQFF
TRBD1 TRBJ1-2 NA TRBV7-9 TGTTCCAGCAGCTTACAGGGGAATGACTACACCTTC CSSSLQGNDYTF
TRBD1 TRBJ1-1 NA TRBV15 TGTGCCACCAGCTACGGGACAGGGGATATGACTGAAGCTTTCTTT CATSYGTGDMTEAFF
NA TRBJ1-5 NA TRBV4-1 TGCGCCAGCAGCCCCGTCCCCAGGGGTAGCCAGCCCCAGCATTTT CASSPVPRGSQPQHF
NA TRBJ1-5 NA TRBV19 TGTGCCAGTGGCCCAGGGATGGACAATCAGCCCCAGCATTTT CASGPGMDNQPQHF
NA TRBJ2-5 NA TRBV28 TGTGCCAGCAGACCCCACGGGCTAGCCAAAGAGACCCAGTACTTC CASRPHGLAKETQYF
NA TRBJ2-2 NA TRBV7-3 TGTGCCAGCAGCTTAATAGGCGGGACCCCGATCCCCGGGGAGCTGTTTTTT CASSLIGGTPIPGELFF
TRBD1 TRBJ1-6 NA TRBV7-6 TGTGCCAGCAGCTTGGGACAGGGGATGTCACCCCTCCACTTT CASSLGQGMSPLHF
TRBD1 TRBJ2-5 NA TRBV18 TGTGCCAGCTCACCAGTTGTCTATGGACAGGGGGCCTCCTTTGAAGAGACCCAGTACTTC CASSPVVYGQGASFEETQYF
NA TRBJ2-7 NA TRBV6-5 TGTGCCAGCAGTTTCAACCCAGGCGAGCAGTACTTC CASSFNPGEQYF
TRBD2 TRBJ2-1 NA TRBV15 TGTGCCACCAGCAGAGCCCCGGGACTAGCATCGTATGAGCAGTTCTTC CATSRAPGLASYEQFF
TRBD2 TRBJ2-1 NA TRBV4-3 TGCGCCAGCAGCCAAGTTACTAGCGGGAGGTTTAATGAGCAGTTCTTC CASSQVTSGRFNEQFF
NA TRBJ2-7 NA TRBV6-5 TGTGCCAGCAGTTACCGGCCAGACTACTACGAGCAGTACTTC CASSYRPDYYEQYF
NA TRBJ2-3 once TRBV15 TGTGCCACCAGCAGAGATCGCCTAACGAGGATGCAAGATACGCAGTATTTT CATSRDRLTRMQDTQYF
NA TRBJ1-1 NA TRBV5-1 TGCGCCAGCAGCCCGGCCCCCGCGGACACTGAAGCTTTCTTT CASSPAPADTEAFF
TRBD1 TRBJ2-3 once TRBV4-1 TGCGCCAGCAGCCAAGACGGGACAGGGTGCGTCGATACGCAGTATTTT CASSQDGTGCVDTQYF
NA TRBJ1-1 once TRBV5-1 TGCGCCAGCAGCTTAGGACGGTGGACTTCGAACACTGAAGCTTTCTTT CASSLGRWTSNTEAFF
NA TRBJ1-5 NA TRBV18 TGTGCCAGCTCACCAGGGGGCAGTCAGCCCCAGCATTTT CASSPGGSQPQHF
NA TRBJ2-1 NA TRBV11-3 TGTGCCAGCAGCTTATCAGATTACAATGAGCAGTTCTTC CASSLSDYNEQFF
TRBD2 TRBJ2-7 NA TRBV28 TGTGCCAGCAGTTCCTCCGGGAGGTACGAGCAGTACTTC CASSSSGRYEQYF
TRBD2 TRBJ2-5 NA TRBV10-3 TGTGCCATCAGTGGGGCTAGCGGGAGGGAGGCGCGGGAGACCCAGTACTTC CAISGASGREARETQYF
NA TRBJ1-1 few TRBV27 TGTGCCAGCAGTTTACTGCTTTCTGACAGTGAAGCTTTCTTT CASSLLLSDSEAFF
NA TRBJ2-3 NA TRBV30 TGTGCCTGGAGGAGGGGGGGAGTGGGAGATACGCAGTATTTT CAWRRGGVGDTQYF
NA TRBJ2-1 once TRBV19 TGTGCCAGTGCCCCGACCGGAGGCTCCGTAGACAATGAGCAGTTCTTC CASAPTGGSVDNEQFF
TRBD1 TRBJ2-7 few TRBV19 TGTGCCAGTAGTACGTTAGAGGGACAGGCCTACGAGCAGTACTTC CASSTLEGQAYEQYF
NA TRBJ1-4 NA TRBV2 TGTGCCGGGGGCATCGTTGAAAAACTGTTTTTT CAGGIVEKLFF
TRBD1 TRBJ1-3 once TRBV6-1 TGTGCCAGCGGCGACAGGGGGCTGGGAAACACCATATATTTT CASGDRGLGNTIYF
NA TRBJ2-2 NA TRBV9 TGTGCCAGCAGCGTAGTAGCGGTTGCGAACACCGGGGAGCTGTTTTTT CASSVVAVANTGELFF